Listed below are T cell receptor beta chains from one sample, sequenced in a study of cytomegalovirus exposure and HLA in healthy donors. Repertoires were generated with immunoSEQ multiplex PCR, while TCRdb's copy carries only in-frame clones and drops some. The data hold 250,000 to 350,000 clones, with 88% observed a single time. Input material: PBMCs. The receptors originated from a man aged 30 to 39 in good health and CMV-seronegative. The CDR3 runs from the conserved cysteine through the conserved F or W. D genes are given only for firm matches. Clone size, where shown, is once, few, many, or a class for clones that have expanded.

j_call d_call clone_size v_call cdr3_aa cdr3_nt
TRBJ2-7 TRBD2 . TRBV9 CASSVGTSSEQYF TGTGCCAGCAGCGTCGGGACTAGTTCCGAGCAGTACTTC
TRBJ2-2 . . TRBV6-1 CASRQANTGELFF TGTGCCAGCAGACAGGCGAACACCGGGGAGCTGTTTTTT
TRBJ2-5 . . TRBV5-1 CASSWTAQETQYF TGCGCCAGCAGCTGGACAGCGCAAGAGACCCAGTACTTC
TRBJ2-4 . . TRBV11-2 CASSQVSHIQYF TGTGCCAGCAGCCAAGTTAGCCACATTCAGTACTTC
TRBJ1-2 TRBD1 . TRBV5-1 CASSLEGQGPLGYTF TGCGCCAGCAGCTTGGAAGGACAGGGCCCCCTTGGCTACACCTTC
TRBJ2-2 . . TRBV5-1 CASSLAPGVTGELFF TGCGCCAGCAGCTTGGCCCCAGGGGTCACCGGGGAGCTGTTTTTT
TRBJ1-2 TRBD1 . TRBV7-9 CASSSGGGNEGYTF TGTGCCAGCAGCTCAGGGGGCGGTAATGAAGGCTACACCTTC
TRBJ1-2 . . TRBV4-3 CASSQDRSRRGGYGYTF TGCGCCAGCAGCCAAGATCGCTCGAGGAGGGGGGGATATGGCTACACCTTC
TRBJ2-7 . once TRBV12-5 CASVLHGGFYEQYF TGTGCTAGTGTGTTGCATGGCGGCTTCTACGAGCAGTACTTC
TRBJ2-7 TRBD1 . TRBV7-2 CASNTLGTGGTYEQYF TGTGCCAGCAACACCTTGGGGACAGGGGGGACCTACGAGCAGTACTTC
TRBJ2-5 TRBD1 . TRBV6-5 CASSSNRGETQYF TGTGCCAGCAGTTCCAACAGGGGAGAGACCCAGTACTTC
TRBJ1-1 TRBD1 . TRBV4-1 CASSQGRGNEAFF TGCGCCAGCAGCCAAGGCAGGGGGAATGAAGCTTTCTTT
TRBJ2-1 . . TRBV4-1 CASSQVAGAYNEQFF TGCGCCAGCAGCCAAGTTGCAGGGGCCTACAATGAGCAGTTCTTC
TRBJ2-2 . . TRBV19 CASSTGLGTGELFF TGTGCCAGTAGTACGGGACTTGGCACCGGGGAGCTGTTTTTT
TRBJ2-7 . . TRBV19 CASSIGGSSYEQYF TGTGCCAGTAGTATAGGTGGCAGCTCCTACGAGCAGTACTTC
TRBJ1-4 TRBD1 . TRBV5-1 CASSQGQPNEKLFF TGCGCCAGCAGCCAGGGACAGCCTAATGAAAAACTGTTTTTT
TRBJ1-2 . . TRBV7-9 CASSFNGGRANYGYTF TGTGCCAGCAGCTTTAATGGGGGGAGAGCTAACTATGGCTACACCTTC
TRBJ1-5 . . TRBV4-1 CASSQASGYSNQPQHF TGCGCCAGCAGCCAAGCATCAGGTTATAGCAATCAGCCCCAGCATTTT
TRBJ1-5 . . TRBV19 CASSPGGPSNQPQHF TGTGCCAGTAGCCCGGGGGGTCCTAGCAATCAGCCCCAGCATTTT
TRBJ2-5 TRBD1 . TRBV6-5 CASSRDRIQETQYF TGTGCCAGCAGCCGGGACAGAATACAAGAGACCCAGTACTTC
TRBJ2-1 TRBD1 . TRBV12-5 CASGPTGRDRVTNEQFF TGTGCTAGTGGTCCCACCGGTAGGGACAGGGTCACGAATGAGCAGTTCTTC
TRBJ2-5 . . TRBV14 CASSQDLGVLPRSPQETQYF TGTGCCAGCAGCCAAGATTTAGGGGTGTTGCCCAGGAGCCCCCAAGAGACCCAGTACTTC
TRBJ1-2 . . TRBV29-1 CSVEAVQYLNYGYTF TGCAGCGTTGAAGCGGTACAGTATCTGAACTATGGCTACACCTTC
TRBJ2-5 . . TRBV7-9 CASYGGLIGAQGTQYF TGTGCCAGCTATGGGGGCCTTATAGGGGCCCAAGGGACCCAGTACTTC
TRBJ2-5 TRBD1 once TRBV13 CASSLRQGEGETQYF TGTGCCAGCAGCTTACGACAGGGAGAGGGAGAGACCCAGTACTTC
TRBJ2-3 . . TRBV5-6 CASSLDLEALGTDTQYF TGTGCCAGCAGCTTGGATCTAGAAGCTTTAGGCACAGATACGCAGTATTTT
TRBJ1-5 . . TRBV27 CASSLGTGSQPQHF TGTGCCAGCAGTTTAGGGACTGGCAGTCAGCCCCAGCATTTT
TRBJ2-7 . . TRBV7-9 CASSSILRDGSYEQYF TGTGCCAGCAGCTCCATATTGCGGGACGGCTCCTACGAGCAGTACTTC
TRBJ2-7 . . TRBV4-1 CASSQDTSRGLPYEQYF TGCGCCAGCAGCCAAGATACGTCGCGGGGGCTCCCCTACGAGCAGTACTTC
TRBJ1-1 . . TRBV7-6 CASSLGSNGNTEAFF TGTGCCAGCAGCTTAGGCTCGAACGGTAACACTGAAGCTTTCTTT
TRBJ1-1 TRBD1 . TRBV6-1 CASYGTGAPNTEAFF TGTGCCAGCTACGGGACAGGGGCCCCCAACACTGAAGCTTTCTTT
TRBJ2-5 . . TRBV6-5 CASSPLSIQETQYF TGTGCCAGCAGTCCCCTATCGATCCAAGAGACCCAGTACTTC
TRBJ2-1 . . TRBV14 CASSQVRSSYNEQFF TGTGCCAGCAGCCAAGTGCGGAGCTCCTACAATGAGCAGTTCTTC
TRBJ2-1 . . TRBV5-5 CASSFGGASNEQFF TGTGCCAGCAGCTTCGGGGGAGCCTCCAATGAGCAGTTCTTC
TRBJ2-2 TRBD1 . TRBV29-1 CSGVYRGSGELFF TGCAGCGGGGTCTACAGGGGATCCGGGGAGCTGTTTTTT
TRBJ2-5 . . TRBV5-5 CASSWPHSQETQYF TGTGCCAGCAGCTGGCCCCACAGTCAAGAGACCCAGTACTTC
TRBJ1-1 TRBD1 . TRBV9 CASSVVLSGGTEAFF TGTGCCAGCAGCGTAGTTTTGTCAGGGGGCACTGAAGCTTTCTTT
TRBJ1-2 . . TRBV10-2 CASSGGGLYYGYTF TGCGCCAGCAGTGGGGGTGGACTTTACTATGGCTACACCTTC
TRBJ1-1 . . TRBV2 CASSPRREMNTEAFF TGTGCCAGCAGTCCACGGAGAGAAATGAACACTGAAGCTTTCTTT
TRBJ2-1 TRBD2 . TRBV19 CASSFSGGNSYNEQFF TGTGCCAGTAGTTTCAGCGGGGGGAACTCCTACAATGAGCAGTTCTTC
TRBJ1-5 . . TRBV2 CASSEYRQTNQPQHF TGTGCCAGCAGTGAATACCGACAGACAAATCAGCCCCAGCATTTT
TRBJ2-1 TRBD1 . TRBV10-3 CAISETGEEQFF TGTGCCATCAGTGAAACAGGGGAAGAGCAGTTCTTC
TRBJ2-3 TRBD1 . TRBV19 CASRTGGIDTQYF TGTGCCAGTAGGACAGGGGGCATAGATACGCAGTATTTT
TRBJ1-2 . . TRBV10-3 CAVSQGSYSYGYTF TGTGCCGTGTCACAGGGAAGTTATAGCTATGGCTACACCTTC
TRBJ2-1 . . TRBV5-5 CASSLVGRVGAGEQFF TGTGCCAGCAGCTTGGTTGGCAGGGTAGGGGCAGGTGAGCAGTTCTTC
TRBJ2-3 TRBD1 . TRBV6-4 CASNRDRVADTQYF TGTGCCAGCAACCGGGACAGAGTCGCAGATACGCAGTATTTT
TRBJ1-5 TRBD1 . TRBV5-1 CASSQGTGRNQPQHF TGCGCCAGCAGCCAGGGGACAGGGAGGAATCAGCCCCAGCATTTT
TRBJ1-2 TRBD1 . TRBV5-4 CASSLGTGDYGYTF TGTGCCAGCAGCTTGGGGACAGGGGACTATGGCTACACCTTC
TRBJ2-5 . . TRBV6-5 CASSYSTRQETQYF TGTGCCAGCAGTTACTCGACTAGACAAGAGACCCAGTACTTC
TRBJ2-2 TRBD2 . TRBV6-5 CASSTGLADTGELFF TGTGCCAGCAGTACCGGACTAGCGGACACCGGGGAGCTGTTTTTT
TRBJ1-3 . . TRBV18 CASSLTPIAGNTIYF TGTGCCAGCTCCCTGACACCGATCGCTGGAAACACCATATATTTT
TRBJ2-7 TRBD1 . TRBV7-9 CASSSDRTGRTYEQYF TGTGCCAGCAGCTCCGATAGGACAGGGAGGACCTACGAGCAGTACTTC
TRBJ2-3 TRBD2 . TRBV6-5 CASSWGAGGRTDTQYF TGTGCCAGCAGTTGGGGAGCGGGGGGGCGAACAGATACGCAGTATTTT
TRBJ1-1 TRBD1 once TRBV5-5 CASSFGTGGTEAFF TGTGCCAGCAGCTTCGGGACAGGGGGCACTGAAGCTTTCTTT
TRBJ1-3 TRBD1 . TRBV4-3 CASSQELRDRDVRLSGNTIYF TGCGCCAGCAGCCAAGAGCTGAGAGACAGGGACGTCCGCCTCTCTGGAAACACCATATATTTT